This T cell receptor beta chain was profiled in a study of technical replicates of blood from several donors. Sequencing was performed with immunoSEQ multiplex PCR; in TCRdb, only in-frame clones are kept and a portion is missing. The table has 10,000 to 15,000 clones, approximately 93% seen once. CDR1 SGHVS and CDR2 FQNEAQ come from the germline V gene. CDR3 length equals 16 residues. J gave up 8 bases and V 5 bases, and 14 bases lay outside the gene matches. The chain carries TRBV7-8 and TRBJ1-2, with 10 bases identical to TRBD1. Sequenced material: PBMCs. The origin of this receptor is a human donor in good health. The CDR3 loop is CASSQIPGQGMQGYTF. The CDR3 bases are TGTGCCAGCAGCCAAATACCGGGACAGGGGATGCAAGGCTACACCTTC.